This entry lists 17 T cell receptor beta chains sequenced from one sample in a study of T-cell reconstitution after alpha-beta-depleted transplantation in children. Preparing the TCRbeta library involved the use of unique molecular identifiers. TCRdb used MiXCR to reprocess the PCR reads, holding one entry per CDR3 protein. The sample lists some 240,000 distinct CDR3 sequences; 9.7% were seen once. Sequences were derived from PBMCs from the stem cell graft donor, sampled from the stem cell graft. These receptors all stem from a human donor who donated a stem cell graft to a child with SCID.

At least ten counts were recorded for this clonotype. This rearrangement joins TRBV9 to TRBJ2-3; 14 bases fit TRBD2. V shed 2 bases, J shed 0 bases, and the junction held 5 bases outside the gene matches. Germline V lookup: CDR1 SGDLS, CDR2 YYNGEE. The CDR3 runs to 18 residues. CDR3 loop: CASSVAGLAGGSTDTQYF. The CDR3 DNA follows: TGTGCCAGCAGCGTCGCTGGACTAGCGGGGGGCAGCACAGATACGCAGTATTTT.

This clonotype was observed once. Being one base from a much bigger clone, this may be a read error. The chain has TRBV12-3 or TRBV12-4 and TRBJ2-4, with D possibly being TRBD1 or TRBD2 (6 bases each). Deletions cut 3 bases from V and 2 bases from J, with 20 bases between. This CDR3 is built from 18 residues. The chain's CDR3 is CASSFGGPVGMTKNIQYF. The CDR3 DNA follows: TGTGCCAGCAGTTTTGGGGGGCCAGTTGGGATGACCAAAAACATTCAGTACTTC.

In the case of this clonotype: This clone may be a read error of a much larger clone one base away. J is TRBJ1-5 and V is TRBV20-1; D not certain. The CDR3 consists of 11 residues. The germline gives CDR1 DFQATT, CDR2 SNEGSKA (reference sequence). V lost 6 bases and J lost 0, with 3 bases in between. The CDR3 is CSAFSNQPQHF. The DNA of the CDR3 is TGCAGTGCCTTTAGCAATCAGCCCCAGCATTTT.

The rearrangement joins TRBV6-5 to TRBJ1-5; the match to TRBD1 covers 7 bases. J gave up 5 bases and V 2 bases, and 6 bases lay outside the gene matches. CDR1 MNHEY and CDR2 SVGAGI come from the germline V gene. The CDR3 consists of 15 residues. The DNA of the CDR3 is TGTGCCAGCAGTTACCGGACAGGTCAGGATCAGCCCCAGCATTTT. Translation gives CASSYRTGQDQPQHF.

This clonotype has at least ten counts. CDR3 amino acids: CATSRDRGAPTSNTEAFF. Here the CDR3 DNA reads TGTGCCACCAGCAGAGATAGAGGGGCCCCTACCTCGAACACTGAAGCTTTCTTT. The V call is TRBV15, the J call TRBJ1-1, with a possible D match to TRBD1 (5 bases). With 0 bases removed from V and 1 base from J, the gap between germline ends came to 18 bases. This CDR3 has 18 amino acids. Germline V gene sequence: CDR1 LNHNV, CDR2 YYDKDF (reference sequence).

This clonotype has more than one count but fewer than ten. The chain joins TRBV6-2 or TRBV6-3 to TRBJ2-2, with 9 positions matching TRBD2. With V trimmed by 2 bases and J by 5 bases, 9 bases remained unmatched. This CDR3 has 17 amino acids. Germline lookup yields CDR1 MNHEY and CDR2 SVGEGT. CDR3 nucleotide sequence: TGTGCCAGCAGTTACCCCCTTGCGGGGGGGCGGACCGGGGAGCTGTTTTTT. Its translation: CASSYPLAGGRTGELFF.

This clonotype was recorded many times. This sequence joins TRBV18 and TRBJ2-7, with TRBD1 matching over 8 bases. The CDR3 loop spans 15 amino acids. Germline CDR1 is KGHSH and CDR2 is LQKENI. Trimming took 3 bases from V and 3 from J; bases not matched to a gene: 7. The CDR3 region has the DNA TGTGCCAGCTCACCCGGGTTAGGGACAGGCTACGAGCAGTACTTC. As protein: CASSPGLGTGYEQYF.

This clonotype has a count of ten or more. The chain links TRBV28 to TRBJ2-1; D gene uncertain. V dropped 7 bases and J dropped 5 bases, with 24 bases sitting between them. Germline V lookup: CDR1 MDHEN, CDR2 SYDVKM. The CDR3 is 17 residues long. CDR3 nucleotides: TGTGCCAGCAAATTACCCAAATCACAGAGACCAAACAATGAGCAGTTCTTC. As protein: CASKLPKSQRPNNEQFF.

This clonotype was seen ten or more times. The V call is TRBV6-5, the J call TRBJ1-1; tentative D call: TRBD1 (5 bases). CDR1 is MNHEY, CDR2 SVGAGI, per germline. The CDR3 consists of 13 residues. V gave up 2 bases and J gave up 8 bases, with 12 bases separating them. CDR3 bases: TGTGCCAGCAGTTACGCAGGGTATTCCGAAGCTTTCTTT. This gives the protein CASSYAGYSEAFF.

This clonotype was counted many times. The chain combines TRBV20-1 with TRBJ1-1, with 10 nucleotides matching TRBD1. In germline, CDR1 is DFQATT, CDR2 SNEGSKA (reference sequence). The CDR3 totals 14 residues. V lost 6 bases, J lost 11 bases, and 15 bases stayed unmatched. CDR3 nucleotide sequence: TGCAGTGCCCTCCCCGACAGGGGGCTTGGTGGGGCTTTCTTT. Translation: CSALPDRGLGGAFF.

This clonotype was seen ten or more times. One junction end disagrees with the germline gene, perhaps due to a read error. The rearrangement links TRBV12-3 or TRBV12-4 to TRBJ1-1, with D possibly being TRBD1 (5 bases). There are 13 residues in the CDR3. The CDR3: CATSRGSDTEAFF. DNA for the CDR3: TGTGCCACCAGTCGGGGGTCGGACACTGAAGCTTTCTTT.

This clonotype has only a few counts. The CDR3 reads CASSSGPGSGRTNEQFF. The DNA for the CDR3 is TGTGCCAGCAGCTCAGGACCGGGTTCTGGTCGGACCAATGAGCAGTTCTTC. The chain joins TRBV7-9 to TRBJ2-1, with D hard to call. CDR3 size: 17 residues. V was shortened by 4 bases and J by 6 bases, with 22 bases between the two germline ends. The germline V gene encodes CDR1 SEHNR and CDR2 FQNEAQ (reference sequence).

The V and J genes are TRBV28 and TRBJ1-5, with D unresolved. Germline V gene data show CDR1 as MDHEN and CDR2 as SYDVKM. There are 12 residues in the CDR3. Between the trimmed V and J ends, which lost 10 bases and 5 bases, there was a span of 12 bases. The CDR3 reads CATLKQYQPQHF. The CDR3 DNA sequence: TGTGCCACCCTGAAACAGTATCAGCCCCAGCATTTT.

This clonotype was seen many times. The J gene is TRBJ1-1, the V gene TRBV20-1; D is ambiguous. Germline loops: CDR1 DFQATT, CDR2 SNEGSKA (reference sequence). Trimming took off 2 bases at V and 0 bases at J, with 7 bases between the two ends. This CDR3 is 13 amino acids long. CDR3 region: CSARTVMNTEAFF. In nucleotides, the CDR3 is TGCAGTGCTAGAACTGTGATGAACACTGAAGCTTTCTTT.

This clonotype was counted many times. The gene calls are TRBV5-6 and TRBJ1-1, with 10 bases lining up with TRBD1. Trimming cost V 3 bases and J 4 bases; bases outside gene matches: 3. Germline loops: CDR1 SGHDT, CDR2 YYEEEE. The CDR3 runs to 14 residues. CDR3 coding DNA: TGTGCCAGCAGCTCGTGGACAGGGGGCACTGAAGCTTTCTTT. Protein: CASSSWTGGTEAFF.

This clonotype was found many times. The V and J genes are TRBV4-2 and TRBJ1-1; D unresolved. The CDR3 spans 15 residues. Germline CDR1 is LGHNA and CDR2 is YNFKEQ. V dropped 1 base and J dropped 6 bases, with 15 bases sitting between them. DNA for the CDR3: TGTGCCAGCAGCCAAGCGGGCGCGGAAAACGCTGAAGCTTTCTTT. Residues: CASSQAGAENAEAFF.

The table lists this clonotype with many counts. This CDR3 reads CASSFPGPSTKNIQYF. CDR3 nucleotide sequence: TGTGCCAGCAGCTTCCCGGGACCCTCGACCAAAAACATTCAGTACTTC. V gene TRBV28 combines with J gene TRBJ2-4; D may be TRBD1 or TRBD2 (5 bases each). The CDR3 has 16 residues. V gave up 6 bases and J gave up 2 bases, with 17 bases separating them. Looked up from germline, CDR1 is MDHEN and CDR2 is SYDVKM.